This T cell receptor (beta chain) was identified in a study of early T cells in non-severe SARS-CoV-2 infection. This clonotype has at least ten counts. TCRdb re-analysed the 5' RACE reads in MiXCR, keeping a single row per CDR3 protein. This sample has roughly 75,000 distinct CDR3 sequences, with approximately 12% found just once. This clonotype was sampled from an adult who was a healthcare worker with PCR-confirmed SARS-CoV-2 infection or an uninfected control (not recorded which). The source material was whole blood.

CDR3 bases: TGTGCCAGCAGTCCGACCCTAGCGGGAGGGCCCGATGAGCAGTTCTTC. Translating gives CASSPTLAGGPDEQFF. This rearrangement joins TRBV28 to TRBJ2-1, with TRBD2 matching over 12 bases. V shed 5 bases, J shed 8 bases, and the junction held 10 bases outside the gene matches. This CDR3 spans 16 amino acids. Per the germline V gene, CDR1 is MDHEN and CDR2 is SYDVKM.